These 2 T cell receptor beta chains share one sample of origin, sequenced in a study of shared clonotypes between healthy human individuals. Sequencing used immunoSEQ multiplex PCR; TCRdb keeps in-frame clones, though not all of them. The sample contains a few million clones, less than 95% of which appear only once. The sequencing sample was made of naive CD4+ T cells from PBMCs. Subset denoted: CD45RA+ positively selected. The receptors were sampled from a young man in good health. Some clones in this sample may be carry-over from other donors' samples.

The chain couples TRBV4-2 to TRBJ2-3; no clear D. V lost 0 bases and J lost 4, with 14 bases in between. Germline loops: CDR1 LGHNA, CDR2 YNFKEQ. This CDR3 has 16 amino acids. The CDR3 spells CASSQEYPQSADTQYF. The CDR3 nucleotides are TGTGCCAGCAGCCAAGAATATCCCCAGTCCGCAGATACGCAGTATTTT.

Only one count was recorded for this clone. The genes are TRBV4-3 and TRBJ2-1, with 7 bases lining up with TRBD1. Trimming took 2 bases from V and 9 from J; bases not matched to a gene: 4. This CDR3 is 13 amino acids long. The V gene's germline CDR1 is LGHNA and CDR2 YSLEER. The CDR3 here is CASSQQTGSEQFF. The CDR3, as DNA: TGCGCCAGCAGCCAACAGACAGGGAGTGAGCAGTTCTTC.